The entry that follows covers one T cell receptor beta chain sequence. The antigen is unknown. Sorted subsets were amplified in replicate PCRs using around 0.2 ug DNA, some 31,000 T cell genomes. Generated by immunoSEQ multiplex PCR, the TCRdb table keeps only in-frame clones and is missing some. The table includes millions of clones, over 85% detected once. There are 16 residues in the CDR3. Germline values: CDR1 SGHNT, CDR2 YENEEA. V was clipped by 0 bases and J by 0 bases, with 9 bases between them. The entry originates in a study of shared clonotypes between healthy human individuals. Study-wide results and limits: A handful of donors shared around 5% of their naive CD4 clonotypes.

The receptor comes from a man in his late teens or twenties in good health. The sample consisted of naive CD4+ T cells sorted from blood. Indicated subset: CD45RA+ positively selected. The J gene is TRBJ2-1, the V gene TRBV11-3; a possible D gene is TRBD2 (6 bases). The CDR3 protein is CASSLEGDFSYNEQFF. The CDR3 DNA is TGTGCCAGCAGCTTAGAGGGGGACTTCTCCTACAATGAGCAGTTCTTC.